This T cell receptor (beta chain) was captured in a study of patients and donors after allogeneic stem cell transplantation. The V and J ends lost 5 bases and 5 bases, in that order; junction bases with no gene match: 6. This CDR3 has 15 amino acids. Germline lookup yields CDR1 SGHTA and CDR2 FQGNSA. Via MiXCR, TCRdb re-called the RT-PCR reads, giving one row per CDR3 protein. This sample yields 900,000 to 1,000,000 distinct CDR3 sequences, of which roughly 18% are seen a single time; around 6% belongs to the top ten. The TCR sequence derives from a human donor who was either an allogeneic HSCT recipient or a stem cell or donor lymphocyte infusion donor (not recorded which). It is not recorded whose cells these are; they may come from a transplant donor. Specimen: blood, either unsorted or a sorted T cell fraction (not recorded which). The V gene is TRBV7-2, the J gene TRBJ2-1; the match to TRBD2 covers 10 bases. For the CDR3, the DNA is TGTGCCAGCAGCATCTCTAGCGGGGGTAACAATGAGCAGTTCTTC. Translated: CASSISSGGNNEQFF. The variable domain in full, with the rest retrieved from reference TRBV7-2 and TRBJ2-1, is GAGVSQSPSNKVTEKGKDVELRCDPISGHTALYWYRQSLGQGLEFLIYFQGNSAPDKSGLPSDRFSAERTGGSVSTLTIQRTQQEDSAVYLCASSISSGGNNEQFFGPGTRLTVL.